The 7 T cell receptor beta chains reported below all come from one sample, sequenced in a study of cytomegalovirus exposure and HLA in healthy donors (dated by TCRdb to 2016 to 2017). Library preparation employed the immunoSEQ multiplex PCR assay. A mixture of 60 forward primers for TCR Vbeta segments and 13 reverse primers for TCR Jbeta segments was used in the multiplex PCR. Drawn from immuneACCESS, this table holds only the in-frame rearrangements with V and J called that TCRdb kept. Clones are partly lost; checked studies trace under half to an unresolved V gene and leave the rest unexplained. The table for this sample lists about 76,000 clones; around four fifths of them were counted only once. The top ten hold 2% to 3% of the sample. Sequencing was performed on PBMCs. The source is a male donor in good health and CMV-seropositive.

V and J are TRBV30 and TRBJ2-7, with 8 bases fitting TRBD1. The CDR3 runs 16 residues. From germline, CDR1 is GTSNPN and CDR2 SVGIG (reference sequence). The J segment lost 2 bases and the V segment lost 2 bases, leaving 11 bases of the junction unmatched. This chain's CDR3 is CAWSSIPGQVPYEQYF. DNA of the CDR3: TGTGCCTGGAGTTCCATACCGGGACAGGTCCCCTACGAGCAGTACTTC.

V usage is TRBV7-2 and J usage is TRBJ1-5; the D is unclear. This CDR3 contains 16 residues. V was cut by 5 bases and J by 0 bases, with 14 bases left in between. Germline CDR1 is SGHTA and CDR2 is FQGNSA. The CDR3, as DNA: TGTGCCAGCAGCCCTGGGCCGCGGGATAGCAATCAGCCCCAGCATTTT. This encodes CASSPGPRDSNQPQHF.

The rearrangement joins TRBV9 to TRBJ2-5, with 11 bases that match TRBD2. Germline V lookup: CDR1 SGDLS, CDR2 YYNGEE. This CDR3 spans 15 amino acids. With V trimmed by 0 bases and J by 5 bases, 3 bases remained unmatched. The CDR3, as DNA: TGTGCCAGCAGCGTAGAGGTAGCGGGAGGGGAGACCCAGTACTTC. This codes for CASSVEVAGGETQYF.

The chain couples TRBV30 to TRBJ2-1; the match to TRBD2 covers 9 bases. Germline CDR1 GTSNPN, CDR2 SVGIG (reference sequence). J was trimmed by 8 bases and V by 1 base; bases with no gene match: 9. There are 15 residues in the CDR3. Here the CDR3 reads CAWSAGASGTDEQFF. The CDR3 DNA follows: TGTGCCTGGAGTGCCGGGGCTAGCGGGACCGATGAGCAGTTCTTC.

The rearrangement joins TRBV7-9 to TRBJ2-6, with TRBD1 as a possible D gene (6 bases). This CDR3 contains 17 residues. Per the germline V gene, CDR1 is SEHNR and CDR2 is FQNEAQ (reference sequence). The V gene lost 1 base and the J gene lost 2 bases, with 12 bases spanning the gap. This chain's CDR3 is CASSLGNTGTGANVLTF. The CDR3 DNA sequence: TGTGCCAGCAGCTTAGGGAATACAGGGACTGGGGCCAACGTCCTGACTTTC.

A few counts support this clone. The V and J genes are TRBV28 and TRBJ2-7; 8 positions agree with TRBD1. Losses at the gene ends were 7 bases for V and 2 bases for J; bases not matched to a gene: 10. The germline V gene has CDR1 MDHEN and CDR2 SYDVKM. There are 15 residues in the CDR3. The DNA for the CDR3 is TGTGCCAGCAAAATCCCCGGACAGGGCCCCTACGAGCAGTACTTC. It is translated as CASKIPGQGPYEQYF. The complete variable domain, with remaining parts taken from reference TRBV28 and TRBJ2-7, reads DVKVTQSSRYLVKRTGEKVFLECVQDMDHENMFWYRQDPGLGLRLIYFSYDVKMKEKGDIPEGYSVSREKKERFSLILESASTNQTSMYLCASKIPGQGPYEQYFGPGTRLTVT.

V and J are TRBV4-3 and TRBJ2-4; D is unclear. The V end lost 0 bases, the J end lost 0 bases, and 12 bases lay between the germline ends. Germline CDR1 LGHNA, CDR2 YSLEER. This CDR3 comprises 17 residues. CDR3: CASSQDRGTLAKNIQYF. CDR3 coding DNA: TGCGCCAGCAGCCAAGACCGAGGAACATTAGCCAAAAACATTCAGTACTTC.